This T cell receptor beta chain was recovered during a study of blood T cell repertoires in COVID-19. At the level of the study: Samples of COVID-19 (acute and convalescent) were obtained from the United States, Italy and Spain. T cells, B-cell-depleted T cells, or PBMCs provided the cDNA or gDNA that served as material.

This CDR3 is 11 amino acids long. Trimming left V 7 bases short and J 8 bases short, with 12 bases between. Germline values: CDR1 SGHDT, CDR2 YYEEEE. Authors' analysis steps: Researchers report that nucleated cell counts were estimated from reference gene primer amplification. Clones were sequenced by immunoSEQ multiplex PCR, and TCRdb holds only the in-frame ones, with some missing. V and J calls and clone size are as listed in that table; D and trimming were resolved from the DNA. The sample has tens of thousands of clones, approximately 80% seen once. Sequenced material: peripheral blood. The TCR originated in a man older than 75 with acute or convalescent COVID-19. The chain recombines TRBV5-6 with TRBJ1-1, with D possibly matching TRBD1 (5 bases). CDR3 region: CASWGVSEAFF. The CDR3 DNA follows: TGTGCCAGCTGGGGGGTCTCGGAAGCTTTCTTT.